This is a list of T cell receptor beta chains from one sample in a study of shared clonotypes between healthy human individuals. Assay: immunoSEQ multiplex PCR; the TCRdb copy retains only in-frame clones and omits some. Of 2 million to 2.5 million clones detected, more than 90% appear once; the ten largest clones hold around 0.13%. Sequencing was done on a sample of naive CD4+ T cells sorted from blood. The source is a man in his late teens or twenties in good health. Each CDR3 is given with its conserved first and last residue. The D gene is left open where the match is weak. Clone sizes are given selectively: once, few, many, or a class where the clone is expanded.

abundance,v_gene,len,j_gene,d_gene,CDR3nt,CDR3aa
NA,TRBV9,16,TRBJ2-4,NA,TGTGCCAGCAGCGTAGAGCCCAGGAGCCCCAAAAACATTCAGTACTTC,CASSVEPRSPKNIQYF
NA,TRBV7-9,19,TRBJ2-1,TRBD2,TGTGCCAGCAGCCGGGGGCGACCTACCGAGCGGGAGAGTTACAATGAGCAGTTCTTC,CASSRGRPTERESYNEQFF
few,TRBV5-1,15,TRBJ2-2,NA,TGCGCCAGCAGCCCGACAGGGGAGGGGACCGGGGAGCTGTTTTTT,CASSPTGEGTGELFF
NA,TRBV5-1,16,TRBJ2-2,TRBD1,TGCGCCAGCAGCTTTGCGGGACAGGGTGATGGCGGGGAGCTGTTTTTT,CASSFAGQGDGGELFF
NA,TRBV28,12,TRBJ1-1,TRBD1,TGTGCCAGCAGTTTAATGGGACAGACGGCTTTCTTT,CASSLMGQTAFF
NA,TRBV27,13,TRBJ1-6,NA,TGTGCCAGCAGTCAACAGGGCGGCGCACCCCTCCACTTT,CASSQQGGAPLHF
once,TRBV11-1,15,TRBJ2-5,NA,TGTGCCAGCAGCTTAGTGGGACCCTTAGGGGAGACCCAGTACTTC,CASSLVGPLGETQYF
NA,TRBV30,15,TRBJ2-2,TRBD1,TGTGCCTGGAAGACAGGGGGGACGGGCACCGGGGAGCTGTTTTTT,CAWKTGGTGTGELFF
once,TRBV7-9,11,TRBJ1-2,NA,TGTGCCAGCAGCTTAACAGGGACGGTAAATTTT,CASSLTGTVNF
NA,TRBV6-1,13,TRBJ2-5,NA,TGTGCCAGCAGCGCCAGCTGGTTTGAGACCCAGTACTTC,CASSASWFETQYF
NA,TRBV29-1,13,TRBJ1-2,TRBD1,TGCAGCGCCGGCCGACAGGGGAACTATGGCTACACCTTC,CSAGRQGNYGYTF
NA,TRBV2,15,TRBJ2-3,TRBD2,TGTGCCAGCAGTCGACTAGCGCCGAGCACAGATACGCAGTATTTT,CASSRLAPSTDTQYF
NA,TRBV18,13,TRBJ2-1,NA,TGTGCCAGCTCACCACCCGGTCACAAGGAGCAGTTCTTC,CASSPPGHKEQFF
once,TRBV9,18,TRBJ2-1,TRBD2,TGTGCCAGCAGCGTAGATACCCCCGGCGCGGGGGGGTACAATGAGCAGTTCTTC,CASSVDTPGAGGYNEQFF
NA,TRBV10-3,14,TRBJ2-3,TRBD2,TGTGCCATCCAGCCTAGCGGGAGCACAGATACGCAGTATTTT,CAIQPSGSTDTQYF
NA,TRBV5-1,14,TRBJ2-3,NA,TGCGCCAGCAGCTTGGCCGGGGGCACAGATACGCAGTATTTT,CASSLAGGTDTQYF
NA,TRBV7-2,15,TRBJ1-1,TRBD1,TGTGCCAGCAGCCCCGGGACAGGGATGAACACTGAAGCTTTCTTT,CASSPGTGMNTEAFF
once,TRBV18,16,TRBJ1-2,TRBD1,TGTGCCAGCTCACCGGGTAGGGGACAGGAAAACTATGGCTACACCTTC,CASSPGRGQENYGYTF
NA,TRBV28,11,TRBJ1-1,NA,TGTGCCAGCAGTTTCGACACTGAAGCTTTCTTT,CASSFDTEAFF
NA,TRBV10-3,12,TRBJ1-2,NA,TGTGCCATCAGCCCTCATCGGGATGGCTACACCTTC,CAISPHRDGYTF
NA,TRBV25-1,17,TRBJ2-2,TRBD1,TGTGCCAGCAGTGCAACTACAGGGGGGCTGAACACCGGGGAGCTGTTTTTT,CASSATTGGLNTGELFF
NA,TRBV7-9,14,TRBJ1-6,NA,TGTGCCAGCAGCTTAGGCTCAGATAATTCACCCCTCCACTTT,CASSLGSDNSPLHF
NA,TRBV10-1,14,TRBJ1-4,NA,TGCGCCAGCAGGAGACAGACAACTAATGAAAAACTGTTTTTT,CASRRQTTNEKLFF
NA,TRBV6-5,15,TRBJ2-2,NA,TGTGCCAGCAGTTACTTGCGGGGGAACACCGGGGAGCTGTTTTTT,CASSYLRGNTGELFF
NA,TRBV11-2,11,TRBJ2-5,NA,TGTGCCAGCAGCGTCATGGAGACCCAGTACTTC,CASSVMETQYF
once,TRBV30,15,TRBJ2-5,NA,TGTGCCTGGACCCGAACACCGGGATACCAAGAGACCCAGTACTTC,CAWTRTPGYQETQYF
NA,TRBV11-2,15,TRBJ1-1,TRBD1,TGTGCCAGCAGCTTGACGGACAGGGTGAACACTGAAGCTTTCTTT,CASSLTDRVNTEAFF
NA,TRBV5-8,16,TRBJ1-5,NA,TGTGCCAGCAGCTTTGAAGGGGCCGGTAGCAATCAGCCCCAGCATTTT,CASSFEGAGSNQPQHF
NA,TRBV30,12,TRBJ2-5,NA,TGTGCCTGGACCGGGGGCAGTGAGACCCAGTACTTC,CAWTGGSETQYF